This T cell receptor (beta chain) was observed in a study of blood T cell repertoires in COVID-19. After removal of 1 base from V and 10 bases from J, the junction contained 6 bases not matched to a gene. CDR1 SGHNT and CDR2 YENEEA come from the germline V gene. CDR3 length: 15 residues. Clones were sequenced by immunoSEQ multiplex PCR, and TCRdb holds only the in-frame ones, with some missing. The sample holds about 66,000 clones, around 82% seen once. The clonotype originates from a man in his 60s with acute or convalescent COVID-19. This chain joins TRBV11-3 and TRBJ1-6; TRBD1 aligns across 8 bases. The sequenced sample was peripheral blood. CDR3 residues: CASSLGTGNGSPLHF. CDR3 DNA: TGTGCCAGCAGCTTAGGGACAGGGAACGGCTCACCCCTCCACTTT.